The 9 T cell receptor beta chains reported below all come from one sample, sequenced in a study of blood T cell repertoires in COVID-19 (dated by TCRdb to about 2020). The method behind the library was the immunoSEQ multiplex PCR assay. The clones in this table, taken by TCRdb from immuneACCESS, are in-frame only. Not every clone is retained; where verified, under half of the shortfall comes from an unresolved V gene, and the cause of the rest is unknown. The sample table holds about 210,000 clones, of which roughly 80% were seen once. In total, the top ten clones hold 2% to 3% of the sample. Sequencing was done on a sample of peripheral blood. These receptors were obtained from a middle-aged woman with active or convalescent COVID-19.

There are a few counts of this clone. The J gene is TRBJ1-4, the V gene TRBV4-3; 9 bases match TRBD1. With V trimmed by 6 bases and J by 4 bases, 9 bases remained unmatched. Germline CDR1 LGHNA, CDR2 YSLEER. CDR3 length: 16 residues. As DNA, the CDR3 is TGCGCCAGCAGACACTTACCGGGACAGGGTAATGAAAAACTGTTTTTT. Translated: CASRHLPGQGNEKLFF.

As concerns this clone: Germline is not matched at one junction end, which may reflect a read error. The rearrangement uses TRBV29-1 and TRBJ2-7; TRBD1 matches 10 bases. The CDR3 has 15 amino acids. Per the germline V gene, CDR1 is SQVTM and CDR2 is ANQGSEA. The CDR3 DNA reads as TGCAGCGTGGAAGATGACAGGGGGCCATCCTACGAGCAGTACTTC. Protein product: CSVEDDRGPSYEQYF.

The rearrangement links TRBV3-1 (or the pseudogene TRBV3-2) to TRBJ1-2; D perhaps matches TRBD1 (5 bases). CDR1 LGHDT and CDR2 YNNKEL come from the germline V gene (reference sequence). The CDR3 loop spans 13 amino acids. V was clipped by 4 bases and J by 4 bases, with 10 bases between them. This CDR3 reads CASSPQGFYGYTF. Here the CDR3 DNA reads TGTGCCAGCAGCCCTCAGGGCTTCTATGGCTACACCTTC.

This clone appeared once. The chain uses TRBV30 and TRBJ1-1; TRBD1 agrees at 8 bases. With 7 bases clipped from V and 11 bases from J, the junction kept 12 bases outside the gene matches. The CDR3 contains 12 residues. Germline CDR1 reads GTSNPN; CDR2 reads SVGIG (reference sequence). CDR3 protein: CAYTGGRLGAFF. The CDR3 nucleotides read TGTGCCTACACAGGGGGGCGGCTGGGGGCTTTCTTT.

A note on this clone: The same CDR3 is also encoded by other DNA sequences in this sample. CDR3 bases: TGTGCCAGCAGCCGGACTAGCGGGGGCACCTACGAGCAGTACTTC. It codes for CASSRTSGGTYEQYF. This chain joins TRBV3-1 (or the pseudogene TRBV3-2) and TRBJ2-7; 13 bases are a match to TRBD2. Trimming removed 4 bases from V and 2 bases from J; junction bases left unmatched: 2. Germline values: CDR1 LGHDT, CDR2 YNNKEL (reference sequence). This CDR3 spans 15 amino acids.

The gene calls are TRBV5-8 and TRBJ1-3; 7 bases line up with TRBD1. There are 16 residues in the CDR3. Germline loops: CDR1 SGHTS, CDR2 YDEGEE. V lost 3 bases, J lost 0 bases, and 6 bases stayed unmatched. The DNA for the CDR3 is TGTGCCAGCAGCTCGGGACAGACCTACTCTGGAAACACCATATATTTT. Translation: CASSSGQTYSGNTIYF.

The sample holds one count of this clone. This chain joins TRBV19 and TRBJ2-5; tentatively, D is TRBD2 (5 bases). Trimming removed 5 bases at V and 5 bases at J, with 18 bases between. Germline lookup yields CDR1 LNHDA and CDR2 SQIVND (reference sequence). The length of the CDR3 is 15 residues. CDR3 DNA: TGTGCCAGTAGTCTGACCCCAGGAGGCGGGGAGACCCAGTACTTC. This sequence encodes CASSLTPGGGETQYF.

The chain employs TRBV25-1 and TRBJ1-5, with D possibly matching TRBD1 (5 bases). The germline V and J ends were trimmed by 3 bases and 6 bases, with 9 bases remaining between them. Germline V CDR1 and CDR2: MGHDK, SYGVNS. CDR3 size: 13 residues. CDR3 in amino acids: CASSDAGVQPQHF. As DNA, the CDR3 is TGTGCCAGCAGTGATGCGGGGGTTCAGCCCCAGCATTTT.

The gene calls are TRBV19 and TRBJ2-1, with 10 bases matching TRBD2. V trimming: 2 bases; J trimming: 10 bases; junction bases outside the gene matches: 5. The CDR3 totals 14 residues. Germline V gene sequence: CDR1 LNHDA, CDR2 SQIVND (reference sequence). The CDR3 is CASSIKREGSEQFF. The CDR3 DNA is TGTGCCAGTAGTATAAAGCGGGAGGGATCAGAGCAGTTCTTC.